Below are 28 T cell receptor beta chains sequenced from a single sample in a study of blood T cell repertoires in COVID-19 (TCRdb year 2020). Library construction relied on the immunoSEQ multiplex PCR assay. In TCRdb, the immuneACCESS table is reduced to in-frame sequences with V and J assigned. These tables do not hold every clone; where another copy was compared, an unresolved V gene accounts for under half, and the others remain unexplained. Counted in this sample were approximately 120,000 clones; roughly 83% of them appeared once. Clones ranked in the top ten supply approximately 5% of the sample. What was sequenced was peripheral blood. The origin of the receptors is a human donor in a cohort sampled during active COVID-19.

V gene TRBV3-1 (or the pseudogene TRBV3-2) combines with J gene TRBJ1-4; 7 positions match TRBD1. V lost 3 bases and J lost 2; bases outside the gene matches: 3. This CDR3 spans 15 amino acids. CDR1 and CDR2 (germline): LGHDT, YNNKEL (reference sequence). In nucleotides, the CDR3 is TGTGCCAGCAGCCACCCAGGGGGGACTAATGAAAAACTGTTTTTT. Its protein product is CASSHPGGTNEKLFF.

The gene calls are TRBV27 and TRBJ2-1; 8 bases agree with TRBD1. The CDR3 loop spans 15 amino acids. Unmatched junction bases numbered 6, after V lost 3 bases and J lost 5 bases. The germline CDR1 and CDR2 sequences are MNHEY and SMNVEV (reference sequence). The DNA for the CDR3 is TGTGCCAGCAGTTTCACCGGGACAGGCCACAATGAGCAGTTCTTC. It encodes CASSFTGTGHNEQFF.

The J gene is TRBJ1-2, the V gene TRBV20-1; no reliable D call. V was trimmed by 5 bases and J by 4 bases, leaving 8 bases between them. The CDR3 covers 11 residues. Looked up from germline, CDR1 is DFQATT and CDR2 is SNEGSKA (reference sequence). As DNA, the CDR3 is TGCAGTGCTGCTGAGGGCTATGGCTACACCTTC. This translates into CSAAEGYGYTF.

On this clone itself: Additional DNA sequences in this sample encode the identical CDR3. J is TRBJ1-1 and V is TRBV28; no clear D gene. The V end was cut by 1 base, the J end by 11 bases, with 29 bases between. Germline V gives CDR1 MDHEN, CDR2 SYDVKM. The CDR3 is made up of 18 amino acids. In DNA, the CDR3 is TGTGCCAGCAGTTTATCGACGAAGGTAACTCCGGAGCGGCGGAGGGCTTTCTTT. Protein sequence: CASSLSTKVTPERRRAFF. Using reference TRBV28 and TRBJ1-1 for the parts outside the CDR3, the full variable domain is DVKVTQSSRYLVKRTGEKVFLECVQDMDHENMFWYRQDPGLGLRLIYFSYDVKMKEKGDIPEGYSVSREKKERFSLILESASTNQTSMYLCASSLSTKVTPERRRAFFGQGTRLTVV.

The chain is built from TRBV6-6 and TRBJ2-3; TRBD2 might be the D (5 bases). This CDR3 region has 16 residues. The germline V and J ends were trimmed by 4 bases and 3 bases, with 17 bases remaining between them. Germline assignment: CDR1 MNHNY and CDR2 SVGAGI (reference sequence). CDR3 nucleotide sequence: TGTGCCAGCAGTTCGAGGGCACTAGGAGTTACAGATACGCAGTATTTT. Translation gives CASSSRALGVTDTQYF.

The chain uses TRBV9 and TRBJ2-3; 9 bases line up with TRBD2. CDR1 and CDR2 from the germline V gene are SGDLS and YYNGEE. The CDR3 consists of 16 residues. J gave up 2 bases and V 4 bases, and 8 bases lay outside the gene matches. The CDR3 loop is CASSPRLAANTDTQYF. CDR3 coding DNA: TGTGCCAGCAGCCCCAGACTAGCGGCAAACACAGATACGCAGTATTTT.

The CDR3 is CASKQASSSYNEQFF. Written as DNA, the CDR3 is TGTGCCAGCAAGCAGGCTTCAAGCTCCTACAATGAGCAGTTCTTC. J is TRBJ2-1 and V is TRBV11-2; D is undetermined. The germline V and J ends were trimmed by 7 bases and 0 bases, with 13 bases remaining between them. This CDR3 has 15 amino acids. The germline V gene has CDR1 SGHAT and CDR2 FQNNGV.

V and J are TRBV5-4 and TRBJ2-7; no definite D call. There are 16 residues in the CDR3. The germline CDR1 and CDR2 sequences are SGHNT and YYREEE (reference sequence). V was trimmed by 3 bases and J by 0 bases, leaving 16 bases between them. This CDR3 is CASSSSSSRSSYEQYF. The CDR3 DNA reads as TGTGCCAGCAGCTCTTCCTCAAGTAGGAGCTCCTACGAGCAGTACTTC.

J is TRBJ2-1 and V is TRBV6-5, with 7 bases matching TRBD1. CDR1 MNHEY and CDR2 SVGAGI come from the germline V gene. There are 15 residues in the CDR3. V gave up 7 bases and J gave up 7 bases; unmatched junction bases: 13. The CDR3 loop reads CASNPGTVNPNEQFF. In DNA form, the CDR3 reads TGTGCCAGCAACCCCGGGACAGTAAATCCTAATGAGCAGTTCTTC.

The chain employs TRBV12-3 or TRBV12-4 and TRBJ2-7, with a weak D call TRBD1 (6 bases). This CDR3 region has 13 residues. Trimming cost V 5 bases and J 9 bases, with 17 bases left between them. Written as DNA, the CDR3 is TGTGCCAGCAGTCATCAACAGGGTGCAGGGCAGTACTTC. Amino acids: CASSHQQGAGQYF.

The chain links TRBV14 to TRBJ1-5; possible D gene TRBD1, 5 bases. The germline gives CDR1 SGHDN, CDR2 FVKESK. Between the trimmed V and J ends, which lost 2 bases and 6 bases, there was a span of 11 bases. The CDR3 length is 14 residues. CDR3 sequence: CASSQPGPGQPQHF. The CDR3, as DNA: TGTGCCAGCAGCCAACCAGGGCCGGGTCAGCCCCAGCATTTT.

The chain has TRBV5-1 and TRBJ1-4, with TRBD1 matching over 8 bases. Trimming at V came to 3 bases and at J to 8 bases, leaving 6 bases not matched to a gene. Germline V gene lookup returns CDR1 SGHRS and CDR2 YFSETQ. This CDR3 is built from 14 residues. The CDR3: CASSSGTGQEKLFF. As DNA, the CDR3 is TGCGCCAGCAGCTCTGGGACAGGTCAAGAAAAACTGTTTTTT.

The chain has TRBV7-9 and TRBJ2-5; 8 bases fit TRBD1. CDR3 size: 14 residues. In germline, CDR1 is SEHNR, CDR2 FQNEAQ (reference sequence). The V segment lost 3 bases and the J segment 4 bases; nucleotides outside the gene matches: 4. Written as DNA, the CDR3 is TGTGCCAGCAGCTTCGGGACAGGACTAGAGACCCAGTACTTC. Translating it yields CASSFGTGLETQYF.

The chain uses TRBV7-7 and TRBJ2-3, with a tentative D call TRBD1 (6 bases). The CDR3 sequence is 13 residues long. V shed 6 bases and J shed 4 bases, with 11 bases lying between them. CDR1 is SSHAT and CDR2 is FNYEAQ in the germline V gene (reference sequence). CDR3 region: CASSRQASDTQYF. The CDR3, as DNA: TGTGCCAGCAGTCGACAGGCCTCAGATACGCAGTATTTT.

This chain links TRBV5-4 with TRBJ2-1; TRBD1 matches 10 bases. This CDR3 has 15 amino acids. Per the germline V gene, CDR1 is SGHNT and CDR2 is YYREEE (reference sequence). With 4 bases clipped from V and 3 bases from J, the junction kept 4 bases outside the gene matches. The CDR3 here is CASSTGTGVYNEQFF. The CDR3 nucleotides read TGTGCCAGCAGCACCGGGACAGGGGTCTACAATGAGCAGTTCTTC.

The chain has TRBV30 and TRBJ2-7, with D perhaps TRBD2 (5 bases). This CDR3 is 13 amino acids long. Germline CDR1 and CDR2: GTSNPN and SVGIG (reference sequence). V lost 3 bases and J 2 bases, leaving 11 bases between the germline ends. CDR3 amino acids: CAWRFEAAYEQYF. The CDR3, as DNA: TGTGCCTGGAGGTTCGAAGCGGCCTACGAGCAGTACTTC. Full variable domain (missing parts from reference TRBV30 and TRBJ2-7): SQTIHQWPATLVQPVGSPLSLECTVEGTSNPNLYWYRQAAGRGLQLLFYSVGIGQISSEVPQNLSASRPQDRQFILSSKKLLLSDSGFYLCAWRFEAAYEQYFGPGTRLTVT.

The chain uses TRBV24-1 and TRBJ2-3; 9 bases align to TRBD1. The CDR3 extends over 16 amino acids. With V trimmed by 4 bases and J by 1 base, 5 bases remained unmatched. Germline lookup yields CDR1 KGHDR and CDR2 SFDVKD. CDR3 loop: CATSEGTGRGTDTQYF. The CDR3, as DNA: TGTGCCACCAGTGAAGGGACAGGGAGGGGCACAGATACGCAGTATTTT.

CDR3 amino acids: CASSSGAGEETQYF. The CDR3 nucleotides read TGCGCCAGCAGCTCAGGGGCTGGGGAGGAGACCCAGTACTTC. The rearrangement joins TRBV5-1 to TRBJ2-5, with D tentatively TRBD1 (6 bases). CDR3 length equals 14 residues. V was trimmed by 3 bases and J by 5 bases, leaving 14 bases between them. Germline CDR1 SGHRS, CDR2 YFSETQ.

The J gene is TRBJ2-7, the V gene TRBV4-1; 9 nucleotides match TRBD1. Germline CDR1 reads MGHRA; CDR2 reads YSYEKL. With 3 bases clipped from V and 3 bases from J, the junction kept 9 bases outside the gene matches. The CDR3 loop spans 16 amino acids. The CDR3 here is CASSHHIATGGYEQYF. Here the CDR3 DNA reads TGCGCCAGCAGCCACCATATAGCGACAGGGGGCTACGAGCAGTACTTC.

V and J are TRBV19 and TRBJ2-1; D gene unclear. V shed 3 bases and J shed 10 bases, with 10 bases lying between them. Germline V CDR1 and CDR2: LNHDA, SQIVND (reference sequence). The CDR3 is 12 residues long. CDR3 protein: CASSIGVAEQFF. CDR3 DNA sequence: TGTGCCAGTAGTATCGGTGTCGCAGAGCAGTTCTTC.

The chain combines TRBV6-5 with TRBJ2-7; D is perhaps TRBD1 (6 bases). V gave up 6 bases and J gave up 6 bases, with 15 bases separating them. The CDR3 loop spans 13 amino acids. Per germline, CDR1 MNHEY and CDR2 SVGAGI. CDR3 in amino acids: CASRAGAGIEQYF. CDR3 bases: TGTGCCAGCAGGGCAGGGGCAGGGATCGAGCAGTACTTC.

This chain links TRBV11-3 with TRBJ2-1; D is uncertain. The V and J ends lost 4 bases and 0 bases respectively, with 13 bases between them. The CDR3 covers 16 residues. Germline V gene lookup returns CDR1 SGHNT and CDR2 YENEEA. The CDR3 region is CASSSLSGGSYNEQFF. DNA for the CDR3: TGTGCCAGCAGCTCCCTCTCGGGTGGCTCCTACAATGAGCAGTTCTTC.

This sequence joins TRBV27 and TRBJ1-2; D is uncertain. The CDR3 has 13 residues. From germline, CDR1 is MNHEY and CDR2 SMNVEV (reference sequence). Trimming shortened V by 7 bases and J by 4 bases, and 13 bases separated the two germline ends. The CDR3 nucleotides read TGTGCCAGCACCCCAGACGAGCGCTATGGCTACACCTTC. This sequence encodes CASTPDERYGYTF.

V is TRBV19 and J is TRBJ1-5, with a weak D call TRBD1 (6 bases). Germline lookup yields CDR1 LNHDA and CDR2 SQIVND (reference sequence). CDR3 length: 15 amino acids. V shed 6 bases and J shed 0 bases, with 12 bases lying between them. The CDR3, as DNA: TGTGCCAGTAGCGACAGGTCCTATAGCAATCAGCCCCAGCATTTT. It encodes CASSDRSYSNQPQHF.

The chain combines TRBV7-8 with TRBJ2-6; 11 bases fit TRBD2. Trimming removed 7 bases from V and 3 bases from J; junction bases left unmatched: 14. This CDR3 has 19 residues. The germline gives CDR1 SGHVS, CDR2 FQNEAQ. The CDR3 reads CASKGPTSGRRYGANVLTF. In nucleotides, the CDR3 is TGTGCCAGCAAGGGTCCCACTAGCGGGAGAAGATATGGGGCCAACGTCCTGACTTTC.

This clone was detected once. The chain uses TRBV5-1 and TRBJ2-1, with a weak D call TRBD2 (6 bases). Looked up from germline, CDR1 is SGHRS and CDR2 is YFSETQ. The CDR3 length is 14 residues. The V end was cut by 3 bases, the J end by 10 bases, with 17 bases between. The CDR3 loop is CASSSGERSGEQFF. CDR3 bases: TGCGCCAGCAGCTCAGGAGAAAGAAGCGGGGAGCAGTTCTTC.

The rearrangement uses TRBV6-5 and TRBJ2-3, with TRBD1 matching over 7 bases. CDR3 size: 13 residues. CDR1 and CDR2 from the germline V gene are MNHEY and SVGAGI. The V segment lost 6 bases and the J segment 6 bases; nucleotides outside the gene matches: 6. Here the CDR3 reads CASRTGAPDTQYF. Here the CDR3 DNA reads TGTGCCAGCAGAACAGGGGCCCCCGATACGCAGTATTTT.

The CDR3 loop is CASSGTGSDKNIQYF. CDR3 nucleotides: TGTGCCAGCAGTGGGACAGGGTCGGACAAAAACATTCAGTACTTC. The V gene is TRBV2, the J gene TRBJ2-4; 8 nucleotides agree with TRBD1. V lost 4 bases to trimming and J lost 3 bases; unmatched junction nucleotides: 5. The CDR3 contains 15 residues. Per germline, CDR1 SNHLY and CDR2 FYNNEI.